The rows below give T cell receptor beta chains drawn from one sample of a study of blood T cell repertoires in COVID-19. Only in-frame clones appear in the TCRdb table, and some are missing; sequencing was by immunoSEQ multiplex PCR. The repertoire holds approximately 230,000 clones, with approximately 82% as singletons. Sequencing input: peripheral blood. The source is a man older than 75 with acute or convalescent COVID-19. Each CDR3 is given with its conserved first and last residue.

>TRBV5-5|TRBJ2-7
CASSVLSAGNSYEQYF
>TRBV6-4|TRBJ1-1
CASRKQGEVNTEAFF
>TRBV7-9|TRBJ2-1
CASSLRTSDYNEQFF
>TRBV6-5|TRBJ1-5
CASTPAGVNQPQHF
>TRBV3-1/TRBV3-2|TRBJ1-4
CASSQRDRAEEKLFF
>TRBV5-8|TRBJ2-7
CASSPRTRANSYEQYF
>TRBV28|TRBJ2-7
CASSLPSGGRYEQYF
>TRBV3-1/TRBV3-2|TRBJ2-7
CASSQSPAPGLAGSPYEQYF
>TRBV5-4|TRBJ2-2
CASSFPRRANTGELFF
>TRBV6-5|TRBJ1-1
CASNPDGGGTEAFF
>TRBV29-1|TRBJ1-1
CSVGRQPNTEAFF
>TRBV6-5|TRBJ1-1
CASTRQVNTEAFF
>TRBV5-1|TRBJ1-4
CASRRDSEKLFF
>TRBV7-8|TRBJ2-1
CASSKWELYNEQFF
>TRBV4-1|TRBJ2-3
CASSRDTMISSTDTQYF
>TRBV5-1|TRBJ1-2
CASSLSTGAGAMTNYGYTF
>TRBV28|TRBJ1-2
CASSYLQGAKFSYGYTF
>TRBV5-1|TRBJ1-1
CASRKTGVNTEAFF
>TRBV29-1|TRBJ2-5
CSGETGGETQYF
>TRBV5-1|TRBJ1-4
CASSFTGVNEKLFF
>TRBV30|TRBJ1-5
CAWRSAINQPQHF
>TRBV27|TRBJ2-2
CASRPTAGTGWGGELFF
>TRBV10-1|TRBJ2-3
CASSEGLAGDSGATQYF
>TRBV7-9|TRBJ2-3
CASSSRLAGVFEDTQYF
>TRBV4-1|TRBJ2-5
CASSQGEAVQETQYF
>TRBV6-5|TRBJ2-7
CAGGTTTYEQYF
>TRBV13|TRBJ1-6
CASSLGGGSSYNSPLHF
>TRBV4-2|TRBJ2-1
CASSQVGTSGNYNEQFF
>TRBV10-3|TRBJ2-3
CAISSGAAGGMGDTQYF
>TRBV28|TRBJ1-1
CASTGQGFTEAFF
>TRBV5-6|TRBJ2-5
CASSPRLGQPQETQYF
>TRBV2|TRBJ2-5
CASTPIDETQYF
>TRBV27|TRBJ2-7
CASGPQGPYEQYF
>TRBV24-1|TRBJ2-2
CATSEDRGLNTGELFF
>TRBV7-2|TRBJ1-3
CASSRTGGNTIYF
>TRBV21-1|TRBJ2-3
CASSKDICGGGSTDTQYF
>TRBV27|TRBJ2-1
CASAGLAAYNEQFF
>TRBV5-1|TRBJ2-7
CASSPETGWVYEQYF
>TRBV19|TRBJ1-6
CASSSEDSHNSPLHF
>TRBV19|TRBJ1-2
CASSTNDRASGYTF
>TRBV19|TRBJ2-1
CASSITTWSSYNEQFF
>TRBV27|TRBJ1-5
CASSLSGRLIYSNQPQHF
>TRBV6-5|TRBJ2-2
CASSYSGGVTGELFF
>TRBV28|TRBJ1-2
CASSFTAGYTF
>TRBV9|TRBJ2-5
CASSVSRGSETQYF
>TRBV2|TRBJ2-6
CASSLFRLAGGRGANVLTF
>TRBV9|TRBJ2-7
CASSLNSYEQYF
>TRBV6-5|TRBJ2-3
CASSYSPRGGGDTQYF
>TRBV7-9|TRBJ2-7
CASSLVSDEQYF
>TRBV2|TRBJ2-3
CASSLLAGGAGNTQYF
>TRBV6-1|TRBJ2-7
CASGQVTYEQYF
>TRBV3-1/TRBV3-2|TRBJ2-1
CASSQSGRGGKDEQFF